This TCR beta chain is drawn from a study of T cell responses to AZD1222 COVID-19 vaccine (dated by TCRdb to about 2021). Background for the entire study: TCR sequencing was performed for 233 trial participants, of whom some 200 were given two doses of AZD1222 and some 26 were given two doses of MenACWY control vaccine. Trial participants were enrolled into age subgroups of 18-55, 56-69 and 70-plus years, which contained about 150, 28 and 57 TCR-sequenced participants, respectively.

On the study overall, not on this receptor specifically: In the small 56-69-year group, the increase in depth fell short of significance, most likely because of low power. Only six AZD1222 recipients were SARS-CoV-2 seropositive at baseline, limiting conclusions about previously exposed vaccinees. Epitopes outside the regions mutated in the B.1.351 and B.1.1.7 variants were reportedly recognized by nearly half of the unique spike-specific TCRs. Participants were mostly white British, with more females than males. The authors suggested clonal diversity may have been underestimated. The vaccine-associated CD4 TCRs covered the entire spike protein, and the dominant responses fell in regions 160-218 and 743-854. Because no day 14 peak-response samples were available, the repertoires could be characterized only after the peak T cell response. After two AZD1222 doses, both the breadth and the depth of spike-specific TCRs were significantly higher than at day 0 and than in MenACWY recipients.

Comments on this clone: Its target antigen remains unknown. Per-base quality was not reported, and no clone a single base away is much larger than it.

The CDR3 regions of human TCRbeta chains were subjected to immunosequencing. The study's processing was this. TCRs in the repertoires were matched against a reference library of SARS-CoV-2-specific TCRs that had been generated with the MIRA antigen-specificity platform. Breadth meant the fraction of unique TCRs that were SARS-CoV-2-associated, whereas depth meant the fraction of total T cells that were SARS-CoV-2-associated. Using the MIRA data, every spike-specific TCR was mapped to the spike region that the TCR reacted to and assigned to either a CD4 or a CD8 class. Log10-transformed breadth and depth values were compared by one-way ANOVA with Sidak's multiple comparisons tests. TCRdb took this table from immuneACCESS and kept in-frame rearrangements with V and J called. Such tables lack part of the clones; where checked against another copy, unresolved V genes explain under half of the gap, and the rest is unexplained. For V, J and clone size, that table is used; D and trimming come from the DNA. The sample table holds 84,000 or so clones, of which 75% to 95% were seen once. The ten largest clones represent about 3.5% of the sample.

The sample's time point label, decoded: about 28 days (+/-7) after the second vaccine dose. Because spike-specific TCR depth and breadth did not differ between the two schedules, AZD1222 recipients who got a second dose at roughly 4 weeks were pooled with those who got a second dose at roughly 12 weeks. The vaccinee samples were drawn from two UK trials, COV001 and COV002, one of which was a single-blind randomized controlled phase 2/3 trial testing AZD1222 (ChAdOx1 nCoV-19) in healthy adults. Trial participant PBMC samples were collected at day 0 and day 28 after the second dose for TCRbeta chain sequencing. The CDR3 starts with the cysteine, ends with the phenylalanine, and has 15 residues. The CDR3 DNA has 45 bases and is translated from base 1. The germline V and J ends show losses of 0 bases and 8 bases respectively, and no gene match explains 7 bases of the junction. Via the germline V gene, CDR1 is MRHNA and CDR2 SNTAGT.

The V and J segments used are TRBV6-4 and TRBJ2-1; TRBD2 fits 7 bases in the junction. The input for sequencing was peripheral blood, taken 28 days after the second AZD1222 dose. The TCR was taken from an adult who received the AZD1222 COVID-19 vaccine. The nucleotide sequence reads as follows: TGTGCCAGCAGTGACTCTGCAGCGGGGCGGGATGAGCAGTTCTTC. Translation gives CASSDSAAGRDEQFF.